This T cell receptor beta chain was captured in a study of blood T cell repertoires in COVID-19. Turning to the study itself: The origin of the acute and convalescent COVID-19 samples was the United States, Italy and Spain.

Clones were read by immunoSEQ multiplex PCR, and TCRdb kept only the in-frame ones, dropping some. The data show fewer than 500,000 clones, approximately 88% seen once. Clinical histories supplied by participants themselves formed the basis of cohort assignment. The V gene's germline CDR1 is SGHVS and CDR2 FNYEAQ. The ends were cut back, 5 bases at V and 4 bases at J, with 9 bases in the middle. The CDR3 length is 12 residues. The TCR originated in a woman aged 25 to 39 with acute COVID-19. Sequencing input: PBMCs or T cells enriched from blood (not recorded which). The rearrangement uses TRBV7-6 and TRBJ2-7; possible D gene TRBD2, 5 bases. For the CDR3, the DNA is TGTGCCAGCAGCCCGACGGGGTACGAGCAGTACTTC. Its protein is CASSPTGYEQYF.